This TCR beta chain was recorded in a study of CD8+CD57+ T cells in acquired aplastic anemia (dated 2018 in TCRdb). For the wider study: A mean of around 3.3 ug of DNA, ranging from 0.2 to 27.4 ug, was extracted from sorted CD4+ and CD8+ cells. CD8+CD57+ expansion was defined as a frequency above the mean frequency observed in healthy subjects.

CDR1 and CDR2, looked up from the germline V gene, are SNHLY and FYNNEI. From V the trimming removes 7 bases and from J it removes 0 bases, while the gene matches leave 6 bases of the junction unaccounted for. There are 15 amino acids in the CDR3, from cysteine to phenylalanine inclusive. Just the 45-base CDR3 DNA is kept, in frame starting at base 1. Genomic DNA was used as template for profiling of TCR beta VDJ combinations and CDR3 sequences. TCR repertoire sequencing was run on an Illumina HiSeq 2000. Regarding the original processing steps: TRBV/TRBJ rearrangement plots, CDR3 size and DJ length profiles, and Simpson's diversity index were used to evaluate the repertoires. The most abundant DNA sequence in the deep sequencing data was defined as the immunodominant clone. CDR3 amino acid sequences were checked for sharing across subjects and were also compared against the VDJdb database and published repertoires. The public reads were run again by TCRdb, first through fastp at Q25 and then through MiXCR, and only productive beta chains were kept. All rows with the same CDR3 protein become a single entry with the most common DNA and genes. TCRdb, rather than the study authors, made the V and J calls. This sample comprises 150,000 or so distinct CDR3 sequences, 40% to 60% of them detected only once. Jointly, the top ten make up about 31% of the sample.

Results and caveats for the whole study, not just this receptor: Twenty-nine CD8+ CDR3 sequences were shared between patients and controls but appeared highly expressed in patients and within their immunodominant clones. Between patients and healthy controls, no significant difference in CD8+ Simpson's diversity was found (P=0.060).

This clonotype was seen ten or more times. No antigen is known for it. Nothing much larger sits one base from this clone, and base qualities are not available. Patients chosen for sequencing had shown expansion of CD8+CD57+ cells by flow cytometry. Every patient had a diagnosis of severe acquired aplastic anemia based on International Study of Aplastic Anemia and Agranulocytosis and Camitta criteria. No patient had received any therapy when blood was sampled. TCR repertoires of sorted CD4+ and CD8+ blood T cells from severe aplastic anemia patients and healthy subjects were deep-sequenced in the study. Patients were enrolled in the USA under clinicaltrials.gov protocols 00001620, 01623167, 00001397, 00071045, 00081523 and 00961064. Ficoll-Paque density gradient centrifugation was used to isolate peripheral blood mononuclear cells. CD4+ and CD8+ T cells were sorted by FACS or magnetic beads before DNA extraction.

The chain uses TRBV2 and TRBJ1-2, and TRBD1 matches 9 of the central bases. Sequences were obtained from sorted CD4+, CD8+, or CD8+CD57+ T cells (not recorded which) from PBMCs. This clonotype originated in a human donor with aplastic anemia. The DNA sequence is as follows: TGTGCCAGCACCAGGGACAGGGCTTCTAACTATGGCTACACCTTC. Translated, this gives CASTRDRASNYGYTF.